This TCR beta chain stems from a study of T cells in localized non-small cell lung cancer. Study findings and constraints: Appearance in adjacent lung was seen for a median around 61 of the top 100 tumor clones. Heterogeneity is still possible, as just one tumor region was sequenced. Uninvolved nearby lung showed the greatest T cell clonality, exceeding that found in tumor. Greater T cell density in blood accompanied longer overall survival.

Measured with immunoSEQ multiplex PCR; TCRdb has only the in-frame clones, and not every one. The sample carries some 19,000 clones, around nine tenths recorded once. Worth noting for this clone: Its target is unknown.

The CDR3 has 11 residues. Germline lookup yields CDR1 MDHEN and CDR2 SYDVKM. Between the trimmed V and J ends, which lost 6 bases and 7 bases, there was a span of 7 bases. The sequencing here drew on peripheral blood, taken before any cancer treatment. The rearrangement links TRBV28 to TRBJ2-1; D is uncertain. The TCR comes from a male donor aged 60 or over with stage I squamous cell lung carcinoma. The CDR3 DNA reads TGTGCCAGCAGGAAAATTAATGAGCAGTTCTTC. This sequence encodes CASRKINEQFF.